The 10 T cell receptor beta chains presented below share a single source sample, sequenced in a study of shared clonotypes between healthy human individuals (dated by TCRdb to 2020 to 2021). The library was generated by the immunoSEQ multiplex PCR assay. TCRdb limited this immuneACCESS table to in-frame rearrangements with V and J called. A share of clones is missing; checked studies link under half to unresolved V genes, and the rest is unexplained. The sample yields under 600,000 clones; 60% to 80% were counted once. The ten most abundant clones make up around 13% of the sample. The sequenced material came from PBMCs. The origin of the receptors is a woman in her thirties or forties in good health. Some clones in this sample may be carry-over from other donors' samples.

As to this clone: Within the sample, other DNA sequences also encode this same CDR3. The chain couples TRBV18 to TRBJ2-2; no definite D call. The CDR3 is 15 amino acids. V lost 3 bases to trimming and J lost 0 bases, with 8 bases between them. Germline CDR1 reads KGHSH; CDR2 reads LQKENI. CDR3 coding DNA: TGTGCCAGCTCACCCCGGCAGGCGAACACCGGGGAGCTGTTTTTT. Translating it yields CASSPRQANTGELFF.

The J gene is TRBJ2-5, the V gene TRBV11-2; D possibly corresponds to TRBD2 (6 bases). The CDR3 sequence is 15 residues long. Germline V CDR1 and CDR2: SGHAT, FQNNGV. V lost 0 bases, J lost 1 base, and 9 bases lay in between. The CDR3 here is CASSLDPGVQETQYF. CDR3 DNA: TGTGCCAGCAGCTTAGATCCGGGAGTCCAAGAGACCCAGTACTTC.

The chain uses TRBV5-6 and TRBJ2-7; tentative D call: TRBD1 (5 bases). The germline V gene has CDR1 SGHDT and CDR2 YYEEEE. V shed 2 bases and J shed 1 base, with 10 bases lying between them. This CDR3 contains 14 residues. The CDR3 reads CASSFLTGSYEQYF. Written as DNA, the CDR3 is TGTGCCAGCAGCTTCCTCACAGGATCCTACGAGCAGTACTTC. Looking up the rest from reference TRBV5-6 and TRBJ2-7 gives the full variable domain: DAGVTQSPTHLIKTRGQQVTLRCSPKSGHDTVSWYQQALGQGPQFIFQYYEEEERQRGNFPDRFSGHQFPNYSSELNVNALLLGDSALYLCASSFLTGSYEQYFGPGTRLTVT.

The CDR3 nucleotides are TGTGCCAGCAGCGTAGGCCGGGGGGGCCAAGAGACCCAGTACTTC. It is translated as CASSVGRGGQETQYF. The chain joins TRBV9 to TRBJ2-5; 8 bases align to TRBD2. Looked up from germline, CDR1 is SGDLS and CDR2 is YYNGEE. The CDR3 covers 15 residues. After removal of 0 bases from V and 1 base from J, the junction contained 2 bases not matched to a gene.

As DNA, the CDR3 is TGTGCCAGCAGTCCAACCGGGACAGGGCAAAATTTTAACTATGGCTACACCTTC. Amino acids: CASSPTGTGQNFNYGYTF. The rearrangement links TRBV27 to TRBJ1-2; the match to TRBD1 covers 9 bases. CDR3 length equals 18 residues. V was clipped by 5 bases and J by 1 base; unmatched bases: 14. Germline-derived CDR1 and CDR2 are MNHEY and SMNVEV (reference sequence).

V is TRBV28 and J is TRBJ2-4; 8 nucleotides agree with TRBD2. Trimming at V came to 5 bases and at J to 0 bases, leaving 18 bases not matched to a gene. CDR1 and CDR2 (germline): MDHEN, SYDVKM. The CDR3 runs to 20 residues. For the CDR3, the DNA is TGTGCCAGCAGTCCCCTCGGGCATCCGGGGGGGGGATTAGCCAAAAACATTCAGTACTTC. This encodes CASSPLGHPGGGLAKNIQYF.

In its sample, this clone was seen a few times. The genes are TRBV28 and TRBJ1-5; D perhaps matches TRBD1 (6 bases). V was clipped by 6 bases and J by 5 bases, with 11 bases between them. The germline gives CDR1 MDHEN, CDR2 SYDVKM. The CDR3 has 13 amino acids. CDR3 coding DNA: TGTGCCAGCAGCAGGGGAGGGCATCAGCCCCAGCATTTT. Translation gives CASSRGGHQPQHF.

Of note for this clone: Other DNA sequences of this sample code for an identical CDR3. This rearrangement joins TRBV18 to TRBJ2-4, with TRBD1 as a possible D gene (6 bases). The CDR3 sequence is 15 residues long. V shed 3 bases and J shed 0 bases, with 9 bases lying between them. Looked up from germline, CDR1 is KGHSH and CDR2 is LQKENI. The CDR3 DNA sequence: TGTGCCAGCTCACCGACAGGAGTAGCCAAAAACATTCAGTACTTC. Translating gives CASSPTGVAKNIQYF.

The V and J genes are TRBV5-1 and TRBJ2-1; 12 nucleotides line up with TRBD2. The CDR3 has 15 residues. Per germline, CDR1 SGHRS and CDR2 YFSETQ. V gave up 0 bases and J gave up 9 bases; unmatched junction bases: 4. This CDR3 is CASSLETSGSSEQFF. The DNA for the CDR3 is TGCGCCAGCAGCTTGGAGACTAGCGGGAGTAGTGAGCAGTTCTTC.

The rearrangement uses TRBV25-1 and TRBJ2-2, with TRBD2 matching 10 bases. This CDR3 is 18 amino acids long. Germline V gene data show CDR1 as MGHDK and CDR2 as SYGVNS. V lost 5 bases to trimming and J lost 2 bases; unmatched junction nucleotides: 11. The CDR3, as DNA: TGTGCCAGCAGTCCCACACGGGGACTAGCGCCCAACACCGGGGAGCTGTTTTTT. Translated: CASSPTRGLAPNTGELFF.